This T cell receptor (beta chain) was captured in a study of blood T cell repertoires in COVID-19. In the study overall: COVID-19 samples from acute and convalescent phases originated in the United States, Italy and Spain.

This CDR3 has 15 residues. The assay was immunoSEQ multiplex PCR, and TCRdb's table has in-frame clones only and misses some. The repertoire holds roughly 250,000 clones, approximately 85% seen once, with 3.5% to 4.5% in the top ten. Only one count was recorded for this clone. Enrolled through a virtual design, the participants were between 18 and 89 years of age and came from approximately 25 US areas. Participants' own reports of clinical history determined their cohort assignment. Donors in Cohort 3 counted as recovered after two negative PCRs, clearance, or symptom resolution. The sample consisted of PBMCs or T cells enriched from blood (not recorded which). The chain is built from TRBV12-1 and TRBJ1-1; the listed D gene, TRBD1, was not tested against the DNA. TRBV12-1 is tagged as a pseudogene. The clonotype was recovered from a woman aged 30 to 39 who had recovered from COVID-19. The CDR3: CASSLPPTGNTEAFF. The CDR3 DNA follows: TGTGCCAGCAGCTTACCACCGACAGGGAACACTGAAGCTTTCTTT.